The clone carrying this T cell receptor (beta chain) showed up just a few times. The source of the sample is a study of beta chain features in type 1 diabetes. Trimming at V came to 3 bases and at J to 2 bases, leaving 6 bases not matched to a gene. CDR3 length: 17 amino acids. Germline lookup yields CDR1 MDHEN and CDR2 SYDVKM. The investigators reverse transcribed all of the isolated RNA, so they sequenced expressed TCRB transcripts. Data came from immunoSEQ multiplex PCR; TCRdb stores just in-frame clones and leaves some out. The sample has 220,000 or so clones, 55% to 70% seen once. V is TRBV28 and J is TRBJ2-3; TRBD1 matches at 12 bases. Sequencing was carried out using naive CD4+ T cells from blood. This clonotype was obtained from a young man in good health. CDR3: CASSLGTGGGFTDTQYF. CDR3 in DNA: TGTGCCAGCAGTTTGGGGACAGGGGGCGGTTTCACAGATACGCAGTATTTT.